This T cell receptor (beta chain) was identified in a study of post-analysis software for immune sequencing data. The TCR beta cDNA libraries contained unique molecular identifiers. TCRdb used MiXCR to reprocess the PCR reads, holding one entry per CDR3 protein. Found here are about 560,000 distinct CDR3 sequences, 44% of them singletons; the top ten hold more than 1.5%. Whole-study findings and limits: Patients showed TRBV5-6, TRBV5-1 and TRBV20-1 among about five TRBV segments more frequent than in controls. Those with multiple sclerosis, the patient group, showed significantly lower normalized Chao1 diversity than controls.

As to this clonotype: Antigen: not known.

The CDR3 has 13 amino acids. Trimming stripped 4 bases from V and 1 base from J, with 7 bases between. This chain uses TRBV12-3 or TRBV12-4 with TRBJ2-5; D gene ambiguous. The specimen sequenced was blood. The TCR comes from a girl between 5 and 17 years old with multiple sclerosis. The DNA of the CDR3 is TGTGCCAGCAGTTATCGGCCCCAAGAGACCCAGTACTTC. Its translation is CASSYRPQETQYF.